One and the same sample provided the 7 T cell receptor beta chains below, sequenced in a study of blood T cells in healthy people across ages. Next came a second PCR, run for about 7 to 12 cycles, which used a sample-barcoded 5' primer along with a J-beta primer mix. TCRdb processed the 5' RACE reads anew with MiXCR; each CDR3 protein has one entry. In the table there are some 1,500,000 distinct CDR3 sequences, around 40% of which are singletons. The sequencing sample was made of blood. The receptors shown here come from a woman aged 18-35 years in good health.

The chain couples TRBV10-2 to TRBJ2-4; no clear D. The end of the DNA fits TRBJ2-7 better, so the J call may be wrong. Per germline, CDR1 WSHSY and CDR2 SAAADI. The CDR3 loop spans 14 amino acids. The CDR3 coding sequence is TGCGCCAGCAGTGAGGTCCACCTACGATACGAGCAGTACTTC. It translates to CASSEVHLRYEQYF.

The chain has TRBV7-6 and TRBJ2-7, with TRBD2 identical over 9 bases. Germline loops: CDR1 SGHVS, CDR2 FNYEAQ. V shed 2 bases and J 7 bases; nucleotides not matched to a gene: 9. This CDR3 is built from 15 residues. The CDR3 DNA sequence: TGTGCCAGCAGCTTATTAGCGGGAGCGCGAAATGAGCAGTACTTC. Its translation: CASSLLAGARNEQYF.

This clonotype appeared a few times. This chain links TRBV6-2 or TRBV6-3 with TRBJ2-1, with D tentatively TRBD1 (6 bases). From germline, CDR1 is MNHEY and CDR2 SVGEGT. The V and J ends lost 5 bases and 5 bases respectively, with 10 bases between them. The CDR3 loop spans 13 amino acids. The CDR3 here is CASSHRTDNEQFF. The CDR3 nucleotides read TGTGCCAGCAGTCACCGGACAGACAATGAGCAGTTCTTC.

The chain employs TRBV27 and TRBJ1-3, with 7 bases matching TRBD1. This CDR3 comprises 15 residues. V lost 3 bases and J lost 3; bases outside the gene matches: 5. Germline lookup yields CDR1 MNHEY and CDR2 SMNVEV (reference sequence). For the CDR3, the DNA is TGTGCCAGCAGTTTTCAACAGGGGTATGGAAACACCATATATTTT. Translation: CASSFQQGYGNTIYF.

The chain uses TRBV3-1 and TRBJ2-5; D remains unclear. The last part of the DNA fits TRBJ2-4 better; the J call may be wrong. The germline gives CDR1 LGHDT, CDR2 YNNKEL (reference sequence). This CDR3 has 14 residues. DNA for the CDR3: TGTGCCAGCAGCCACGGTAATGACGGAAACATTCAGTACTTC. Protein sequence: CASSHGNDGNIQYF.

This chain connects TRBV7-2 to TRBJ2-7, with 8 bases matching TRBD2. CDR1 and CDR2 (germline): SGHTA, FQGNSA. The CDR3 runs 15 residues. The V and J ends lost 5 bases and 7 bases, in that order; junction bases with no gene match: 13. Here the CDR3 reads CASSLGGAASGEQYF. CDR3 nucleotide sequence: TGTGCCAGCAGCCTCGGGGGGGCAGCGTCGGGGGAGCAGTACTTC.

Here the CDR3 DNA reads TGCAGTGCTAGCCGGGACTCAAGCTCCTACGAGCAGTACTTC. Translation gives CSASRDSSSYEQYF. The V and J genes are TRBV20-1 and TRBJ2-7, with D possibly matching TRBD2 (6 bases). The CDR3 length is 14 residues. V gave up 3 bases and J gave up 0 bases, with 12 bases separating them. Germline V gives CDR1 DFQATT, CDR2 SNEGSKA (reference sequence).